This TCR beta chain derives from a study of T cell responses to AZD1222 COVID-19 vaccine. TCRdb's copy holds only in-frame clones and misses some; the assay was immunoSEQ multiplex PCR. Of approximately 17,000 clones in the sample, 60% to 85% were seen once. Study results and limitations: Once two AZD1222 doses were given, Spike-specific TCR breadth and depth went up. The sample set comprised mostly white British donors with more females, and clonal diversity was possibly underestimated.

The J segment lost 7 bases and the V segment lost 4 bases, leaving 7 bases of the junction unmatched. The CDR3 has 14 residues. Per germline, CDR1 SGHDT and CDR2 YYEEEE. In regard to this clone: Its antigen is not identified.

The receptor was derived from an adult who received the AZD1222 COVID-19 vaccine. V and J are TRBV5-6 and TRBJ1-4; 7 bases are a match to TRBD1. Sequenced here: peripheral blood, sampled 28 days after the second AZD1222 dose. The CDR3 spells CASSPTGESEKLFF. CDR3 nucleotide sequence: TGTGCCAGCAGCCCAACAGGGGAGAGTGAAAAACTGTTTTTT.